This T cell receptor beta chain was identified in a study of cytomegalovirus exposure and HLA in healthy donors. Whole-study findings and limits: The authors considered a cluster of highly shared sequence variants likely to be a sequencing artifact. Association of a missense DCLRE1C variant with TCR beta V- and J-gene trimming was reported in a later analysis.

Germline V gene sequence: CDR1 SGHRS, CDR2 YFSETQ. CDR3 length: 14 amino acids. Trimming at V came to 4 bases and at J to 4 bases, leaving 7 bases not matched to a gene. A word on this clone: Its antigen is unknown.

It was with 60 Vbeta and 13 Jbeta primers that the PCR ran. In the authors' methods: Later work found around 72 million unique TCR beta chains, with 9.5 million to 11 million shared. Sequencing was performed with immunoSEQ multiplex PCR; in TCRdb, only in-frame clones are kept and a portion is missing. The V and J calls and clone size come from that table; D and trimming were worked out from the DNA. The sample contains 200,000 or so clones, 65% to 80% of which appear only once. The sample comprised PBMCs. The source is a middle-aged man in good health and CMV-seronegative. The chain combines TRBV5-1 with TRBJ1-1, with TRBD1 matching over 7 bases. CDR3 in DNA: TGCGCCAGCAGCCTTACAGGGGACAGCACTGAAGCTTTCTTT. Translated, it gives CASSLTGDSTEAFF.